The sequence of this T cell receptor beta chain was determined in a study of shared clonotypes between healthy human individuals. Study-wide findings and caveats: Across subsets, estimated richness was generally greater for naive than for memory populations. Naive CD4 clonotypes overlapped across a handful of donors at roughly 4.5%. All-four-donor shared clonotypes had higher generation probabilities than non-shared clonotypes did.

Assay: immunoSEQ multiplex PCR; the TCRdb copy retains only in-frame clones and omits some. The sample includes 1 million to 1.3 million clones, more than 75% of them seen just once. This CDR3 spans 14 amino acids. The V gene lost 4 bases and the J gene lost 3 bases, with 12 bases spanning the gap. Germline V gene lookup returns CDR1 MDHEN and CDR2 SYDVKM. The authors divided CD4+ cells into CD45RA+ naive and CD45RA-negative memory subsets. In its sample, this clone was seen once. Antigen unknown. The clonotype comes from a man aged 18 to 29 in good health. Some clones in this sample may be carry-over from other donors' samples. The specimen was memory CD4+ T cells from PBMCs. Described subset: CD45RA-negative fraction. J is TRBJ1-2 and V is TRBV28, with D unclear. The CDR3 bases are TGTGCCAGCAGTTCGATACCGGGATACTATGGCTACACCTTC. Translating it yields CASSSIPGYYGYTF.